This is a list of T cell receptor beta chains from one sample in a study of blood T cell repertoires in COVID-19. The table came from immunoSEQ multiplex PCR; TCRdb's copy has only in-frame clones and leaves some out. The data contain 20,000 to 30,000 clones, roughly 89% of them seen just once; the ten biggest clones take up more than 1.5%. Sequencing was performed on peripheral blood. These receptors were obtained from a woman aged 60-70 years with active COVID-19. Each CDR3 is given with its conserved first and last residue. The D gene is left open where the match is weak. Rows may omit the clone size; those that give it use once, few, many or a size class.

cdr3_aa: CASSQGAVGGGSDTQYF
cdr3_nt: TGCGCCAGCAGCCAAGGTGCGGTAGGGGGCGGGTCAGATACGCAGTATTTT
j_call: TRBJ2-3
v_call: TRBV4-1
d_call: TRBD1
clone_size: .

cdr3_aa: CASSLKWGAQYF
cdr3_nt: TGTGCCAGCAGTTTAAAGTGGGGGGCCCAGTACTTC
j_call: TRBJ2-5
v_call: TRBV12-3/TRBV12-4
d_call: .
clone_size: .

cdr3_aa: CASSLMTDFSYNEQFF
cdr3_nt: TGTGCCAGCAGCTTAATGACAGACTTCTCCTACAATGAGCAGTTCTTC
j_call: TRBJ2-1
v_call: TRBV11-2
d_call: .
clone_size: .

cdr3_aa: CASSNRDNAVEPQHF
cdr3_nt: TGTGCCAGTAGTAACAGGGACAATGCGGTCGAGCCCCAGCATTTT
j_call: TRBJ1-5
v_call: TRBV19
d_call: .
clone_size: .

cdr3_aa: CASTPGEGEQYF
cdr3_nt: TGTGCCAGTACCCCCGGTGAGGGCGAGCAGTACTTC
j_call: TRBJ2-7
v_call: TRBV19
d_call: .
clone_size: .

cdr3_aa: CASSLRDTSYEQYF
cdr3_nt: TGTGCCAGCAGCCTCCGGGACACCTCCTACGAGCAGTACTTC
j_call: TRBJ2-7
v_call: TRBV5-5
d_call: .
clone_size: few

cdr3_aa: CASSLELAESAQQYF
cdr3_nt: TGTGCCAGCAGCTTGGAGCTAGCGGAGTCTGCACAGCAGTACTTC
j_call: TRBJ2-7
v_call: TRBV5-4
d_call: TRBD2
clone_size: .

cdr3_aa: CASSRRDGRSNQPQHF
cdr3_nt: TGTGCCAGCTCACGACGTGATGGGCGAAGCAATCAGCCCCAGCATTTT
j_call: TRBJ1-5
v_call: TRBV18
d_call: .
clone_size: .

cdr3_aa: CASSVSGMHHEQYF
cdr3_nt: TGTGCCAGCAGTGTCAGCGGGATGCATCACGAGCAGTACTTC
j_call: TRBJ2-7
v_call: TRBV9
d_call: TRBD2
clone_size: few

cdr3_aa: CASSVPGTSGMSSYNEQFF
cdr3_nt: TGTGCCAGCAGTGTCCCCGGGACTAGCGGGATGAGCTCCTACAATGAGCAGTTCTTC
j_call: TRBJ2-1
v_call: TRBV2
d_call: TRBD2
clone_size: .

cdr3_aa: CATSQGRSQEQYF
cdr3_nt: TGTGCCACTTCACAGGGTAGGAGTCAGGAGCAGTACTTC
j_call: TRBJ2-7
v_call: TRBV2
d_call: .
clone_size: few

cdr3_aa: CASSLGSGNHNEQFF
cdr3_nt: TGTGCCAGCAGCTTGGGTAGCGGGAACCACAATGAGCAGTTCTTC
j_call: TRBJ2-1
v_call: TRBV5-5
d_call: TRBD2
clone_size: .

cdr3_aa: CASKGGGNLYNEQFF
cdr3_nt: TGCGCCAGCAAGGGCGGGGGAAATCTCTACAATGAGCAGTTCTTC
j_call: TRBJ2-1
v_call: TRBV5-1
d_call: TRBD2
clone_size: .

cdr3_aa: CASSLFRGEDPPQPQHF
cdr3_nt: TGTGCCAGCAGCTTATTTCGGGGGGAGGACCCTCCTCAGCCCCAGCATTTT
j_call: TRBJ1-5
v_call: TRBV7-9
d_call: .
clone_size: .

cdr3_aa: CASSRNRDSSLGLFF
cdr3_nt: TGCGCCAGCAGCCGCAACCGGGACAGTTCCCTAGGACTGTTTTTT
j_call: TRBJ1-4
v_call: TRBV4-3
d_call: TRBD1
clone_size: .

cdr3_aa: CASSSQAIYGYTF
cdr3_nt: TGTGCCAGCTCCAGCCAGGCGATTTATGGCTACACCTTC
j_call: TRBJ1-2
v_call: TRBV2
d_call: .
clone_size: once

cdr3_aa: CASSTPQGYNEQFF
cdr3_nt: TGTGCCAGCAGCACTCCACAGGGTTACAATGAGCAGTTCTTC
j_call: TRBJ2-1
v_call: TRBV28
d_call: .
clone_size: .

cdr3_aa: CASSPGTMYQETQYF
cdr3_nt: TGTGCCAGCAGTCCCGGGACAATGTACCAAGAGACCCAGTACTTC
j_call: TRBJ2-5
v_call: TRBV6-6
d_call: .
clone_size: .

cdr3_aa: CASSTTAPPGYTF
cdr3_nt: TGTGCCAGCAGCACAACAGCTCCCCCTGGCTACACCTTC
j_call: TRBJ1-2
v_call: TRBV28
d_call: .
clone_size: .

cdr3_aa: CSAEGRVDYEQYF
cdr3_nt: TGCAGCGCCGAGGGTCGGGTTGACTACGAGCAGTACTTC
j_call: TRBJ2-7
v_call: TRBV29-1
d_call: .
clone_size: .

cdr3_aa: CASRTGVDTEAFF
cdr3_nt: TGTGCCAGTCGGACAGGGGTGGATACTGAAGCTTTCTTT
j_call: TRBJ1-1
v_call: TRBV6-5
d_call: TRBD1
clone_size: .

cdr3_aa: CASSLADSTEAFF
cdr3_nt: TGTGCCAGCAGTTTAGCCGACAGCACTGAAGCTTTCTTT
j_call: TRBJ1-1
v_call: TRBV12-3/TRBV12-4
d_call: .
clone_size: .

cdr3_aa: CTSSLGLASYNEQFF
cdr3_nt: TGTACCAGCAGCTTAGGACTAGCGAGTTACAATGAGCAGTTCTTC
j_call: TRBJ2-1
v_call: TRBV11-3
d_call: TRBD2
clone_size: .

cdr3_aa: CASSLVVFGLAGETQYF
cdr3_nt: TGTGCCAGCAGCTTAGTTGTGTTCGGGCTAGCGGGAGAGACCCAGTACTTC
j_call: TRBJ2-5
v_call: TRBV7-2
d_call: TRBD2
clone_size: .

cdr3_aa: CASRHKQSPYGGYTF
cdr3_nt: TGTGCCAGCAGACACAAACAGAGCCCCTATGGAGGCTACACCTTC
j_call: TRBJ1-2
v_call: TRBV28
d_call: .
clone_size: .

cdr3_aa: CASSSTGTSGSLQFF
cdr3_nt: TGTGCCAGCAGCTCGACCGGGACTAGCGGGAGCCTGCAGTTCTTC
j_call: TRBJ2-1
v_call: TRBV7-8
d_call: TRBD2
clone_size: .

cdr3_aa: CASSTLPAYEQYF
cdr3_nt: TGTGCCAGCAGCACCCTTCCGGCCTACGAGCAGTACTTC
j_call: TRBJ2-7
v_call: TRBV5-8
d_call: .
clone_size: .

cdr3_aa: CASSQGEAGGFTEAFF
cdr3_nt: TGTGCCAGCAGCCAAGGGGAGGCAGGGGGTTTCACTGAAGCTTTCTTT
j_call: TRBJ1-1
v_call: TRBV3-1/TRBV3-2
d_call: TRBD1
clone_size: .

cdr3_aa: CASSHLAVGGYGYTF
cdr3_nt: TGTGCCAGCAGCCATTTGGCCGTCGGAGGGTATGGCTACACCTTC
j_call: TRBJ1-2
v_call: TRBV3-1/TRBV3-2
d_call: .
clone_size: once

cdr3_aa: CASSKNRGQETQYF
cdr3_nt: TGTGCCAGTAGTAAAAATAGGGGGCAAGAGACCCAGTACTTC
j_call: TRBJ2-5
v_call: TRBV19
d_call: .
clone_size: .

cdr3_aa: CASSETGTSNEKLFF
cdr3_nt: TGTGCCAGCAGTGAGACAGGGACTTCTAATGAAAAACTGTTTTTT
j_call: TRBJ1-4
v_call: TRBV2
d_call: TRBD1
clone_size: .

cdr3_aa: CASSPFRRYFPHEQYF
cdr3_nt: TGTGCCAGCAGCCCTTTCCGTCGGTACTTCCCTCACGAGCAGTACTTC
j_call: TRBJ2-7
v_call: TRBV21-1
d_call: .
clone_size: once

cdr3_aa: CASSLLAGYEQYF
cdr3_nt: TGTGCCAGCAGTCTCCTAGCGGGATACGAGCAGTACTTC
j_call: TRBJ2-7
v_call: TRBV28
d_call: TRBD2
clone_size: .

cdr3_aa: CASSRQGAGIGEAFF
cdr3_nt: TGTGCCAGCAGCAGACAGGGGGCAGGAATAGGTGAAGCTTTCTTT
j_call: TRBJ1-1
v_call: TRBV7-8
d_call: TRBD1
clone_size: .

cdr3_aa: CSVARDGYTF
cdr3_nt: TGCAGCGTTGCTCGGGATGGCTACACCTTC
j_call: TRBJ1-2
v_call: TRBV29-1
d_call: .
clone_size: .

cdr3_aa: CASSLDIRADTQYF
cdr3_nt: TGTGCCAGCAGCTTGGATATACGGGCAGATACGCAGTATTTT
j_call: TRBJ2-3
v_call: TRBV7-9
d_call: .
clone_size: .

cdr3_aa: CASSEPSVPGNSYEQYF
cdr3_nt: TGCGCCAGCAGTGAGCCTTCCGTTCCAGGGAACTCCTACGAGCAGTACTTC
j_call: TRBJ2-7
v_call: TRBV10-2
d_call: .
clone_size: .

cdr3_aa: CASSSPPFTGLAGGPWNEQFF
cdr3_nt: TGCGCCAGCAGCTCTCCTCCCTTTACGGGACTAGCGGGAGGGCCGTGGAATGAGCAGTTCTTC
j_call: TRBJ2-1
v_call: TRBV5-1
d_call: TRBD2
clone_size: .

cdr3_aa: CASSPFRGEDTQYF
cdr3_nt: TGTGCCAGCTCACCATTCAGGGGTGAGGATACGCAGTATTTT
j_call: TRBJ2-3
v_call: TRBV18
d_call: .
clone_size: .

cdr3_aa: CASSHPDKGQERETQYF
cdr3_nt: TGCGCCAGCAGTCACCCAGATAAGGGACAGGAGCGAGAGACCCAGTACTTC
j_call: TRBJ2-5
v_call: TRBV23-1
d_call: TRBD1
clone_size: .

cdr3_aa: CAITNGLAETNTGELFF
cdr3_nt: TGTGCCATCACCAACGGACTAGCGGAAACGAACACCGGGGAGCTGTTTTTT
j_call: TRBJ2-2
v_call: TRBV10-3
d_call: TRBD2
clone_size: .

cdr3_aa: CASSQEPLRGQGQPQHF
cdr3_nt: TGCGCCAGCAGCCAAGAACCCTTACGTGGTCAGGGCCAGCCCCAGCATTTT
j_call: TRBJ1-5
v_call: TRBV4-1
d_call: .
clone_size: .

cdr3_aa: CASGEPGGEQYF
cdr3_nt: TGCGCCAGCGGAGAGCCGGGGGGCGAGCAGTACTTC
j_call: TRBJ2-7
v_call: TRBV5-1
d_call: TRBD2
clone_size: .

cdr3_aa: CASSVRLAGFYEQYF
cdr3_nt: TGTGCCAGCAGTGTTAGGCTAGCGGGATTCTACGAGCAGTACTTC
j_call: TRBJ2-7
v_call: TRBV2
d_call: TRBD2
clone_size: .

cdr3_aa: CASLPPGQGMQETQYF
cdr3_nt: TGTGCCAGCCTCCCCCCGGGACAGGGTATGCAAGAGACCCAGTACTTC
j_call: TRBJ2-5
v_call: TRBV28
d_call: TRBD1
clone_size: .

cdr3_aa: CASSREGRETQYF
cdr3_nt: TGCGCCAGCAGCCGGGAGGGGAGAGAGACCCAGTACTTC
j_call: TRBJ2-5
v_call: TRBV5-1
d_call: TRBD2
clone_size: .

cdr3_aa: CASRIGQTEAFF
cdr3_nt: TGTGCCAGCAGAATAGGACAGACTGAAGCTTTCTTT
j_call: TRBJ1-1
v_call: TRBV6-5
d_call: .
clone_size: .

cdr3_aa: CASSSPSGNEKLFF
cdr3_nt: TGTGCCAGCAGTTCCCCGAGTGGTAATGAAAAACTGTTTTTT
j_call: TRBJ1-4
v_call: TRBV6-2/TRBV6-3
d_call: .
clone_size: .

cdr3_aa: CASSSPGQGLETQYF
cdr3_nt: TGCGCCAGCAGCTCACCGGGACAGGGATTAGAGACCCAGTACTTC
j_call: TRBJ2-5
v_call: TRBV5-1
d_call: TRBD1
clone_size: .

cdr3_aa: CAISGGTDNQPQHF
cdr3_nt: TGTGCCATCAGTGGGGGGACAGATAATCAGCCCCAGCATTTT
j_call: TRBJ1-5
v_call: TRBV10-3
d_call: TRBD1
clone_size: .